The next 9 T cell receptor beta chains were all read from a single sample in a study of T cell repertoires in cytomegalovirus infection. Each CDR3 protein is one row after TCRdb ran MiXCR on the reads. The sample includes hundreds of thousands of distinct CDR3 sequences, around a third of them seen just once. Their antigen targets remain unknown. Sequenced material: cultured CD8+ T cells from PBMCs, taken from culture after CMV antigen stimulation. Receptor source: a human donor in good health (CMV status not recorded). Some clones in this sample may be carry-over from other donors' samples.

This clonotype was recorded a few times. The rearrangement joins TRBV10-2 to TRBJ1-2; possible D gene TRBD1, 5 bases. CDR1 WSHSY and CDR2 SAAADI come from the germline V gene. Trimming took 4 bases from V and 7 from J, leaving 19 bases between them. The CDR3 covers 15 residues. The CDR3: CASSGRREASLGYTF. The CDR3 region has the DNA TGCGCCAGCAGTGGCCGCAGGGAGGCTTCTCTTGGCTACACCTTC.

The genes are TRBV7-6 and TRBJ2-3; 16 positions agree with TRBD2. The CDR3 sequence is 18 residues long. The ends lost 5 bases at V and 4 bases at J; junction bases unmatched: 9. Looked up from germline, CDR1 is SGHVS and CDR2 is FNYEAQ. For the CDR3, the DNA is TGTGCCAGCAGCCGCCTACCGGGACTAGCGGGGGGGCCAGATACGCAGTATTTT. This encodes CASSRLPGLAGGPDTQYF.

The CDR3 DNA reads TGTGCCAGCAGCTTAAGTCTCATCCCAACGCAGTATTTT. Its translation is CASSLSLIPTQYF. The V and J genes are TRBV7-4 and TRBJ2-3; D not certain. CDR3 length: 13 amino acids. V was pared by 2 bases and J by 9 bases, with 12 bases between. Germline CDR1 reads SGHVT; CDR2 reads SQSDAQ.

The chain joins TRBV12-5 to TRBJ1-2, with 10 bases aligning to TRBD1. The CDR3 is 15 residues long. Germline assignment: CDR1 LGHNT and CDR2 FRNRAP. V dropped 5 bases and J dropped 4; count of bases not matched to a gene: 7. CDR3 bases: TGTGCTAGTGGTCCCAGACAGGGGGCCATCTATGGCTACACCTTC. Translating gives CASGPRQGAIYGYTF.

The genes are TRBV5-5 and TRBJ2-1; D ambiguous. This CDR3 comprises 13 residues. Looked up from germline, CDR1 is SGHKS and CDR2 is YYEKEE (reference sequence). Trimming removed 0 bases at V and 6 bases at J, with 7 bases between. This CDR3 is CASSLGHFNEQFF. CDR3 in DNA: TGTGCCAGCAGCTTGGGACACTTCAATGAGCAGTTCTTC.

V is TRBV11-3 and J is TRBJ2-3, with D perhaps assigned TRBD1 or TRBD2 (5 bases each). The CDR3 is made up of 16 amino acids. V shed 4 bases and J shed 3 bases, with 17 bases lying between them. CDR1 and CDR2 (germline): SGHNT, YENEEA. The CDR3: CASSSRDAFPTDTQYF. CDR3 in DNA: TGTGCCAGCAGCTCCCGGGACGCCTTCCCTACAGATACGCAGTATTTT.

In this sample, this clonotype turned up a few times. This chain connects TRBV7-9 to TRBJ2-5; no firm D call. From germline, CDR1 is SEHNR and CDR2 FQNEAQ (reference sequence). The CDR3 consists of 15 residues. V lost 1 base and J lost 2, with 11 bases in between. CDR3 nucleotide sequence: TGTGCCAGCAGCTTAGTCGGGCAGCCACAAGAGACCCAGTACTTC. Translation: CASSLVGQPQETQYF.

In its sample, this clonotype was seen a few times. V gene TRBV19 combines with J gene TRBJ1-1, with unresolved D. V was shortened by 3 bases and J by 2 bases, with 7 bases between the two germline ends. Germline CDR1 and CDR2: LNHDA and SQIVND (reference sequence). The CDR3 spans 13 residues. The CDR3 nucleotides read TGTGCCAGTAGTATTCGGTACAACACTGAAGCTTTCTTT. Translating gives CASSIRYNTEAFF.

There are many counts of this clonotype. This chain connects TRBV7-3 to TRBJ2-3, with 11 bases matching TRBD2. The junction had 6 bases not matched to a gene; V was cut back by 8 bases and J by 2 bases. From germline, CDR1 is SGHTA and CDR2 FQGTGA. The length of the CDR3 is 15 residues. The CDR3 DNA follows: TGTGCCAGCCAACTAGCGGGGGCCCCCACAGATACGCAGTATTTT. Its translation is CASQLAGAPTDTQYF.